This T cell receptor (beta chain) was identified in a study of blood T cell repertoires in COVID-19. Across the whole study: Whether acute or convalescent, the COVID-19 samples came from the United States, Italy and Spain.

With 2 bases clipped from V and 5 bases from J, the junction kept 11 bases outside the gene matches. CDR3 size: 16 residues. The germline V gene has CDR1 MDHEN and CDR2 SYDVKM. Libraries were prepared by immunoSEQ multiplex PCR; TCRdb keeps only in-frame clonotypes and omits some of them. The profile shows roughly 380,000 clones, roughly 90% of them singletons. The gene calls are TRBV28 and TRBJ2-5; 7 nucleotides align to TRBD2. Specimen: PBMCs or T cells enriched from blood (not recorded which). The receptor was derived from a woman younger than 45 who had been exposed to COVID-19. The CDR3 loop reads CASSLPGGSRWETQYF. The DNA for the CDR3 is TGTGCCAGCAGTTTACCGGGCGGGAGCAGATGGGAGACCCAGTACTTC.